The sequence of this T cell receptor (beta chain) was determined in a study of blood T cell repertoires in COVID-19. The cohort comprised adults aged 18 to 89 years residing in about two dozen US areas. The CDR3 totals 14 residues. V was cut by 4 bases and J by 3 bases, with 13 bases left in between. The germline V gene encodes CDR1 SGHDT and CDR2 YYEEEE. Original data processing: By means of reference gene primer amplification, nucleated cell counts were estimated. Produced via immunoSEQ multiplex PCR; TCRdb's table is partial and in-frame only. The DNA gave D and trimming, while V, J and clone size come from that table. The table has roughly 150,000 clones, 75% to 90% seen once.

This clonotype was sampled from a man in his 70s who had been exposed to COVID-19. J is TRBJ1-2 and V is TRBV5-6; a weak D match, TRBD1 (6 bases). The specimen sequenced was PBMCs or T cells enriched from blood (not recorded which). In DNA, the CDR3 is TGTGCCAGCAGCGATATACAGGGTCACTATGGCTACACCTTC. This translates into CASSDIQGHYGYTF. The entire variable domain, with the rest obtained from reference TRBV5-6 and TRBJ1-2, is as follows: DAGVTQSPTHLIKTRGQQVTLRCSPKSGHDTVSWYQQALGQGPQFIFQYYEEEERQRGNFPDRFSGHQFPNYSSELNVNALLLGDSALYLCASSDIQGHYGYTFGSGTRLTVV.